This T cell receptor (beta chain) was sequenced for a study of T cell responses to AZD1222 COVID-19 vaccine. Profiling relied on immunoSEQ multiplex PCR, and the TCRdb table lists in-frame clones only, not all of them. The sample yields tens of thousands of clones, roughly nine tenths seen once. The germline CDR1 and CDR2 sequences are MNHEY and SVGEGT. The length of the CDR3 is 11 residues. The V gene lost 5 bases and the J gene lost 7 bases, with 6 bases spanning the gap. This material consisted of peripheral blood, taken 28 days after the second AZD1222 dose. The receptor comes from an adult who received the AZD1222 COVID-19 vaccine. The rearrangement joins TRBV6-2 or TRBV6-3 to TRBJ2-1; D gene unclear. The CDR3 protein is CASSPWNEQFF. The CDR3 nucleotides are TGTGCCAGCAGTCCCTGGAATGAGCAGTTCTTC.